This T cell receptor (beta chain) was captured by sequencing in a study of cytomegalovirus exposure and HLA in healthy donors. Healthy bone marrow donors made up the donor group. Germline CDR1 LGHNA, CDR2 YSLEER. The CDR3 loop spans 12 amino acids. V was pared by 1 base and J by 6 bases, with 6 bases between. 60 Vbeta and 13 Jbeta primers were used in PCR. The method was immunoSEQ multiplex PCR; TCRdb's version includes in-frame clones alone and lacks a portion of them. Of roughly 190,000 clones listed, about four fifths are singletons. The V call is TRBV4-3, the J call TRBJ1-2; D gene unclear. The receptor was isolated from a woman younger than 35 in good health and CMV-seronegative. The sample taken for sequencing was PBMCs. The CDR3 sequence is CASSQVGDGYTF. The CDR3 region has the DNA TGCGCCAGCAGCCAAGTCGGAGATGGCTACACCTTC.